This record covers a single TCR beta chain. Sequencing was performed with immunoSEQ multiplex PCR; in TCRdb, only in-frame clones are kept and a portion is missing. The data hold about 80,000 clones, with roughly 92% observed a single time. The CDR3 extends over 13 amino acids. Germline values: CDR1 MGHRA, CDR2 YSYEKL. Trimming left V 3 bases short and J 10 bases short, with 13 bases between. The data belong to a study of T cell changes during pregnancy in multiple sclerosis. The chain combines TRBV4-1 with TRBJ2-1; a weak D match, TRBD2 (6 bases). This sample comprised CD4+ T cells from peripheral blood mononuclear cells, obtained before pregnancy. The TCR originated in a female donor with multiple sclerosis, enrolled in a pregnancy study. DNA for the CDR3: TGCGCCAGCAGCCACGACCCGGGGGACGAGCAGTTCTTC. It encodes CASSHDPGDEQFF.